This T cell receptor beta chain was obtained from a study of shared clonotypes between healthy human individuals. The J segment lost 4 bases and the V segment lost 3 bases, leaving 6 bases of the junction unmatched. Germline V lookup: CDR1 KGHSH, CDR2 LQKENI. The CDR3 runs 14 residues. In replicate PCRs of sorted subsets, about 200 ng DNA, roughly 31,000 T cell genomes, was used. This table comes from immunoSEQ multiplex PCR, and its TCRdb copy is limited to in-frame clones, with some not included. The sample holds roughly 1,100,000 clones; around 75% are singletons and the top ten take around 1.5%. Of note for this clone: Other nucleotide sequences from this sample produce the same CDR3.

V is TRBV18 and J is TRBJ2-7, with 7 bases lining up with TRBD1. The specimen sequenced was memory CD4+ T cells sorted from blood. Subset: CD45RA-negative fraction. The origin of this receptor is a man younger than 35 in good health. DNA for the CDR3: TGTGCCAGCTCACCCCGACAGGGAGAGTACGAGCAGTACTTC. Its protein is CASSPRQGEYEQYF.